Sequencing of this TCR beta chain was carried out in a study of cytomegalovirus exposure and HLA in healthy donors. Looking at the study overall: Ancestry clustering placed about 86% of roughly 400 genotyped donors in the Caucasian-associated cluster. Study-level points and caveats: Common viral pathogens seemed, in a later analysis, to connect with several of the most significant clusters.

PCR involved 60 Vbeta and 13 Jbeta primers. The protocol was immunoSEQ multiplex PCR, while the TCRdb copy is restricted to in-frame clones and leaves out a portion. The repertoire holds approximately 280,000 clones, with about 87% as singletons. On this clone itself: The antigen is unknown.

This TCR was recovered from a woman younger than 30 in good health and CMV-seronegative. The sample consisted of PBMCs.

This CDR3 reads CAISDLAGGREQYF. CDR3 in DNA: TGTGCCATCAGTGACCTAGCGGGGGGGCGGGAGCAGTACTTC. This chain joins TRBV10-3 and TRBJ2-7; 12 positions match TRBD2. The germline V gene has CDR1 ENHRY and CDR2 SYGVKD. This CDR3 spans 14 amino acids. After removal of 3 bases from V and 7 bases from J, the junction contained 4 bases not matched to a gene.